This T cell receptor (beta chain) was identified during a study of blood T cell repertoires in COVID-19. Across the whole study: Donors in the United States, Italy and Spain gave samples during acute or convalescent COVID-19.

The method was immunoSEQ multiplex PCR; TCRdb's version includes in-frame clones alone and lacks a portion of them. The sample contains a few hundred thousand clones, 75% to 90% of which appear only once. The CDR3 contains 14 residues. Germline V lookup: CDR1 MGHDK, CDR2 SYGVNS. V shed 8 bases and J 6 bases; nucleotides not matched to a gene: 8. Cohort placement rested on clinical history that participants reported themselves. Two negative PCRs, clearance, or symptom resolution had been documented for recovered Cohort 3 donors. The specimen was PBMCs or T cells enriched from blood (not recorded which). The TCR originated in a man aged 25-45 years who had recovered from COVID-19. The chain joins TRBV25-1 to TRBJ2-1, with 9 bases aligning to TRBD1. The CDR3 sequence is CASSTPGQGNEQFF. CDR3 bases: TGTGCCAGCTCAACCCCGGGACAGGGCAATGAGCAGTTCTTC. The variable domain in full, with the rest retrieved from reference TRBV25-1 and TRBJ2-1, is EADIYQTPRYLVIGTGKKITLECSQTMGHDKMYWYQQDPGMELHLIHYSYGVNSTEKGDLSSESTVSRIRTEHFPLTLESARPSHTSQYLCASSTPGQGNEQFFGPGTRLTVL.